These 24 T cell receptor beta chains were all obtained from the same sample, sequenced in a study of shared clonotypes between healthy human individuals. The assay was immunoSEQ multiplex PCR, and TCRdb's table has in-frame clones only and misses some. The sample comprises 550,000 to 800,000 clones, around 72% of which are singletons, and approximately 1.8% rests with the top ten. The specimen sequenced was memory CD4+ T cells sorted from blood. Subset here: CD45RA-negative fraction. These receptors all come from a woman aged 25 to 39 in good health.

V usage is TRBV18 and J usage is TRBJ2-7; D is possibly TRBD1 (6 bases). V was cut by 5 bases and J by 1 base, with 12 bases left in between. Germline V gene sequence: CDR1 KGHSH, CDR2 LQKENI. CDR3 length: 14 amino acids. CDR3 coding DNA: TGTGCCAGCTCAGCCTCGGACAGTTCCTACGAGCAGTACTTC. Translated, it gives CASSASDSSYEQYF.

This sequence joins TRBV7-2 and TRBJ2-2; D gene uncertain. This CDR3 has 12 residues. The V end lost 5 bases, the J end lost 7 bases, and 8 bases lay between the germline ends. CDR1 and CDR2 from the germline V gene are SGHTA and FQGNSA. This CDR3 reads CASSPYIGELFF. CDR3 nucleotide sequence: TGTGCCAGCAGCCCCTACATCGGGGAGCTGTTTTTT.

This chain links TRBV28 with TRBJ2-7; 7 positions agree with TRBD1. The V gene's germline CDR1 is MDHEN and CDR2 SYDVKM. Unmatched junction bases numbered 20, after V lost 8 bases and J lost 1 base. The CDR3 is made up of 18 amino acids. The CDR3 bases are TGTGCCAGCGGTGACCCTGCGACAGGGAGAGGATCGTCCTACGAGCAGTACTTC. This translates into CASGDPATGRGSSYEQYF. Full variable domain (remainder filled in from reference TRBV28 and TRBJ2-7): DVKVTQSSRYLVKRTGEKVFLECVQDMDHENMFWYRQDPGLGLRLIYFSYDVKMKEKGDIPEGYSVSREKKERFSLILESASTNQTSMYLCASGDPATGRGSSYEQYFGPGTRLTVT.

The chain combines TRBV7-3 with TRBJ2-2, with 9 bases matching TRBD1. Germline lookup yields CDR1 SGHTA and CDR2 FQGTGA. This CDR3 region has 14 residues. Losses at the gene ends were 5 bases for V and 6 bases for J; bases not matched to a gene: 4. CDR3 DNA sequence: TGTGCCAGCAGCGCACAGGGGGCGTCCGGGGAGCTGTTTTTT. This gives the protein CASSAQGASGELFF.

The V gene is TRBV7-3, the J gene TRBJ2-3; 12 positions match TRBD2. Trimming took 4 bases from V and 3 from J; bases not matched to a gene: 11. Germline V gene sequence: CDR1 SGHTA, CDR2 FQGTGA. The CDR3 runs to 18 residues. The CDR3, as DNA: TGTGCCAGCAGCTCCCCAGAGATGGGACTAGCGGGTACAGATACGCAGTATTTT. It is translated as CASSSPEMGLAGTDTQYF.

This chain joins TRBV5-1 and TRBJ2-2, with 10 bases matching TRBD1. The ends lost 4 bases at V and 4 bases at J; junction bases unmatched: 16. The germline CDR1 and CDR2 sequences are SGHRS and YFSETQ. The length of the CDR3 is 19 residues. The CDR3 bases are TGCGCCAGCAGCCGATACTATGCGGGACAGGGGACCTTCACCGGGGAGCTGTTTTTT. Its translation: CASSRYYAGQGTFTGELFF.

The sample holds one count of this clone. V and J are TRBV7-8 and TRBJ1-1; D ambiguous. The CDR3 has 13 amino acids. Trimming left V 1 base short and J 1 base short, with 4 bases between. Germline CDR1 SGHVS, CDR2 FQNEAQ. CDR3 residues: CASSLDTNTEAFF. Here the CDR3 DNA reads TGTGCCAGCAGCTTAGACACGAACACTGAAGCTTTCTTT.

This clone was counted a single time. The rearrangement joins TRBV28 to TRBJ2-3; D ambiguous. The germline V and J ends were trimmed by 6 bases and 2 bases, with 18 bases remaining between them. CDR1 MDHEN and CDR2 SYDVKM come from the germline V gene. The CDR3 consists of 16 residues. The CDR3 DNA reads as TGTGCCAGCAGAGACCAGACCGGGCCCATCACAGATACGCAGTATTTT. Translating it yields CASRDQTGPITDTQYF.

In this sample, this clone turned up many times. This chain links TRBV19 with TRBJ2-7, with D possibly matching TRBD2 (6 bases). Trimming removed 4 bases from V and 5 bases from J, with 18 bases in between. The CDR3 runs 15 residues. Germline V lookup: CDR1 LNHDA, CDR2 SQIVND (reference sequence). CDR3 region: CASSKGTVKLNEQYF. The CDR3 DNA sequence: TGTGCCAGTAGTAAGGGGACTGTAAAACTGAACGAGCAGTACTTC.

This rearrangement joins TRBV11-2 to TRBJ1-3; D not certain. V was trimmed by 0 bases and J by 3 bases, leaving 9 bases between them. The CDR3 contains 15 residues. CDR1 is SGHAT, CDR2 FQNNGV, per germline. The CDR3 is CASSLERSGGNTIYF. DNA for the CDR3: TGTGCCAGCAGCTTAGAGAGGTCGGGTGGAAACACCATATATTTT.

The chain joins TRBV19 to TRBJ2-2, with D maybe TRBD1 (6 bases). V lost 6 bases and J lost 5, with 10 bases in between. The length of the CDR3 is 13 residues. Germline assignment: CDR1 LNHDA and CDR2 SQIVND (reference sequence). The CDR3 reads CASRPQGTGELFF. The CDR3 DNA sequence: TGTGCCAGTAGGCCTCAGGGGACCGGGGAGCTGTTTTTT.

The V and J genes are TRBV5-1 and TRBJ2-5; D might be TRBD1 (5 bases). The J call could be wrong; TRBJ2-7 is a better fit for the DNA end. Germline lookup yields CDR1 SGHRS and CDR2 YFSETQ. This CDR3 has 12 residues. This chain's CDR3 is CASSFQGYEQYF. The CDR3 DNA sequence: TGCGCCAGCAGCTTTCAGGGATACGAGCAGTACTTC.

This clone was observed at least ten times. The CDR3 protein is CASSSSSSAETQYF. In DNA, the CDR3 is TGTGCCAGCAGCTCTTCTAGCAGTGCAGAGACCCAGTACTTC. This chain connects TRBV7-2 to TRBJ2-5, with D perhaps TRBD2 (5 bases). Germline-derived CDR1 and CDR2 are SGHTA and FQGNSA. The ends were cut back, 4 bases at V and 4 bases at J, with 13 bases in the middle. CDR3 length: 14 amino acids.

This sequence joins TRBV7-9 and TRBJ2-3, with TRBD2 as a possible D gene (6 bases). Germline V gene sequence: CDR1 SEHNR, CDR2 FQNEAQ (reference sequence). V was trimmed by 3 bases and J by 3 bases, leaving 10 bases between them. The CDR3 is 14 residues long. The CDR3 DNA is TGTGCCAGCAGCTTGGAGGGTCCAACAGATACGCAGTATTTT. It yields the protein CASSLEGPTDTQYF.

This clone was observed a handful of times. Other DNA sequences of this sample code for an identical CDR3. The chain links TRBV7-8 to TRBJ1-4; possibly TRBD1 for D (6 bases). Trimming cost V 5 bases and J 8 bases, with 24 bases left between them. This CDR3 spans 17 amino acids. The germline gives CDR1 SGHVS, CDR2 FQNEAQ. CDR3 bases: TGTGCCAGCAGCCTCCGGGCCACGACTCAGGGGAGGGAAAAACTGTTTTTT. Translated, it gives CASSLRATTQGREKLFF. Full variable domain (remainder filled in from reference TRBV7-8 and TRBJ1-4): GAGVSQSPRYKVAKRGQDVALRCDPISGHVSLFWYQQALGQGPEFLTYFQNEAQLDKSGLPSDRFFAERPEGSVSTLKIQRTQQEDSAVYLCASSLRATTQGREKLFFGSGTQLSVL.

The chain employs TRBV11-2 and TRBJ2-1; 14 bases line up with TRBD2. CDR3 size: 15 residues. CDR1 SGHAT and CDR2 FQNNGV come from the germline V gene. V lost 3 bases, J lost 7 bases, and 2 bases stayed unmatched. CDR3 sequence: CASSFRTSGRNEQFF. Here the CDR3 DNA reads TGTGCCAGCAGCTTCAGGACTAGCGGGAGGAATGAGCAGTTCTTC.

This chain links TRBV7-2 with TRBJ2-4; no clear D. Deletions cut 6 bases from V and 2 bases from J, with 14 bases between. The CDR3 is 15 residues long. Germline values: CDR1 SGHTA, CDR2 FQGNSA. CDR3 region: CASRSTEWTKNIQYF. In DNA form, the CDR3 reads TGTGCCAGCAGGAGTACGGAGTGGACCAAAAACATTCAGTACTTC.

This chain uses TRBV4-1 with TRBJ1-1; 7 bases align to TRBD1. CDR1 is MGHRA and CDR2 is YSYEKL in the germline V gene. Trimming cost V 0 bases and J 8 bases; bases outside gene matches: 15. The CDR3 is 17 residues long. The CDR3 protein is CASSQDLGGGVGSEAFF. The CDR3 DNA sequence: TGCGCCAGCAGCCAAGATCTAGGAGGGGGCGTAGGCTCGGAAGCTTTCTTT.

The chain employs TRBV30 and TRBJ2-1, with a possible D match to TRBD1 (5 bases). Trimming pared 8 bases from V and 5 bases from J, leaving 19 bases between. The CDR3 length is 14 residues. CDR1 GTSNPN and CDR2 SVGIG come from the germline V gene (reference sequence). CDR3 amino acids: CAGSEITGHNEQFF. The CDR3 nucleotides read TGTGCCGGATCCGAAATAACAGGACACAATGAGCAGTTCTTC. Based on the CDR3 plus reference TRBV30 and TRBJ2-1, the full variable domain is SQTIHQWPATLVQPVGSPLSLECTVEGTSNPNLYWYRQAAGRGLQLLFYSVGIGQISSEVPQNLSASRPQDRQFILSSKKLLLSDSGFYLCAGSEITGHNEQFFGPGTRLTVL.

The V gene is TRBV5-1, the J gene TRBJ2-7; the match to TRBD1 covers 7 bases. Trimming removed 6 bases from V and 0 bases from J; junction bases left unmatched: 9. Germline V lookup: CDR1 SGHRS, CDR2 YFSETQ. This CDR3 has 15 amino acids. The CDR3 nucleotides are TGCGCCAGCAACCGTGACAGGGCTAACTCCTACGAGCAGTACTTC. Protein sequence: CASNRDRANSYEQYF.

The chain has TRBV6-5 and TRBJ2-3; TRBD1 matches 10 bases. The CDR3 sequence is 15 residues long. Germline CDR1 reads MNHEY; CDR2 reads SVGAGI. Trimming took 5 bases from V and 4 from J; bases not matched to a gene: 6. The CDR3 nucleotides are TGTGCCAGCAGTCAGGGACAGGGGTTGTCAGATACGCAGTATTTT. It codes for CASSQGQGLSDTQYF.

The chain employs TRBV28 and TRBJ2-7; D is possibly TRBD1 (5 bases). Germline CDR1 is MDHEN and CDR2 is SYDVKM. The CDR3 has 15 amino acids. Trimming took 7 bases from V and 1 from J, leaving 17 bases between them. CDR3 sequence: CASTPTPRASYEQYF. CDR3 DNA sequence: TGTGCCAGCACCCCTACCCCCAGGGCATCCTACGAGCAGTACTTC.

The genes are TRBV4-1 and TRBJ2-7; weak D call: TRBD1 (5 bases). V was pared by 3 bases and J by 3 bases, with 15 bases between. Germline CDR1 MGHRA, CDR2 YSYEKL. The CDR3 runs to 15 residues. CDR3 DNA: TGCGCCAGCAGCCAGGGAACAGGAGACGGCTACGAGCAGTACTTC. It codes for CASSQGTGDGYEQYF.

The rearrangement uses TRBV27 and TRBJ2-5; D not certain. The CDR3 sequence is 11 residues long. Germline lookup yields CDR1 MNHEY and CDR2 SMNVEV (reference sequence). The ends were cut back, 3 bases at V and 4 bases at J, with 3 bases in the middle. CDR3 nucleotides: TGTGCCAGCAGTTTCCGAGAGACCCAGTACTTC. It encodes CASSFRETQYF.